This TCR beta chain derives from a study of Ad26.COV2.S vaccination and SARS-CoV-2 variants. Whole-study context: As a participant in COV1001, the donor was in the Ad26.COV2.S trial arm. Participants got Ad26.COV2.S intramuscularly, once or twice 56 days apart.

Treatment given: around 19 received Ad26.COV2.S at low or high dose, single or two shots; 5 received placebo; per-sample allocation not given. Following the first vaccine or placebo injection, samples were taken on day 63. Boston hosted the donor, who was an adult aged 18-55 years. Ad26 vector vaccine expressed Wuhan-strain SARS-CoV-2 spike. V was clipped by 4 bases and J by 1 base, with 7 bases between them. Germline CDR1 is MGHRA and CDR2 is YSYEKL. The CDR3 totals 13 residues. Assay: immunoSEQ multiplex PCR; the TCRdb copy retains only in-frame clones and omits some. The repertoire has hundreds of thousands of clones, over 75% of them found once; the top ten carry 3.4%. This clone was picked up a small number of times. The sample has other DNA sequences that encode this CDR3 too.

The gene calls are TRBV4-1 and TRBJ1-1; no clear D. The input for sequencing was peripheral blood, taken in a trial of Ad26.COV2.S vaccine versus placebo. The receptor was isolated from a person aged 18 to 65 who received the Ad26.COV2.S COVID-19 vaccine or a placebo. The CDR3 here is CASSPTGNTEAFF. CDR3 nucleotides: TGCGCCAGCAGCCCGACGGGGAACACTGAAGCTTTCTTT.